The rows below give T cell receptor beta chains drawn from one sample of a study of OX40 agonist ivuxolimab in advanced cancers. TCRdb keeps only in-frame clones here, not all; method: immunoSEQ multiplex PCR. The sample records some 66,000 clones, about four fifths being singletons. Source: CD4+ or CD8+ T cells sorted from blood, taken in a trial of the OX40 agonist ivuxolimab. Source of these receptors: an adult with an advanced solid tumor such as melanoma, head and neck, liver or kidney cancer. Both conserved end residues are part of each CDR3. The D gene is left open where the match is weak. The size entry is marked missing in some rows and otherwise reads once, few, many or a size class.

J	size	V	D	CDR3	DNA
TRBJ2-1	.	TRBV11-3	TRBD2	CASSLGSLAVLDEQFF	TGTGCCAGCAGCTTAGGATCCCTAGCGGTCCTCGATGAGCAGTTCTTC
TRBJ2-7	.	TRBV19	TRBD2	CASSPTSGNSYEQYF	TGTGCCAGTAGCCCGACTAGCGGGAACTCCTACGAGCAGTACTTC
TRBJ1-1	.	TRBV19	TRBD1	CASNNRQGGTEAFF	TGTGCCAGTAACAACAGACAGGGGGGCACTGAAGCTTTCTTT
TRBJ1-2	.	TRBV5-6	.	CASSSRRANYGYTF	TGTGCCAGCAGCTCCCGCAGGGCTAACTATGGCTACACCTTC
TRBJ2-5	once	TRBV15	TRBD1	CATSGQGRETQYF	TGTGCCACCAGTGGACAGGGGAGAGAGACCCAGTACTTC
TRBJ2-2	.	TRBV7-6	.	CASSLGQGTNTGELFF	TGTGCCAGCAGCTTAGGCCAGGGGACTAACACCGGGGAGCTGTTTTTT
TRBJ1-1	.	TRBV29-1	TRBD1	CTPGHWTGGMSTEAFF	TGCACCCCCGGCCATTGGACAGGGGGCATGAGCACTGAAGCTTTCTTT
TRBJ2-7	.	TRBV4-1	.	CASSQEREQTYEQYF	TGCGCCAGCAGCCAAGAAAGGGAACAAACCTACGAGCAGTACTTC
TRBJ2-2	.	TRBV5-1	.	CASSLAGDTSPGELFF	TGCGCCAGCAGCTTGGCTGGGGACACGTCCCCCGGGGAGCTGTTTTTT
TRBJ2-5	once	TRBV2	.	CASTDDYQETQYF	TGTGCCAGCACGGACGATTACCAAGAGACCCAGTACTTC
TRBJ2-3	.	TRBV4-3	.	CASSQDSGMDKDTQYF	TGCGCCAGCAGCCAAGATTCTGGTATGGATAAAGATACGCAGTATTTT
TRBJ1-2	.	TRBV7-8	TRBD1	CASSLGSGQQNYGYTF	TGTGCCAGCAGCTTAGGGTCGGGACAGCAAAACTATGGCTACACCTTC
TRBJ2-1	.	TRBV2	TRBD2	CASSWLAGNNEQFF	TGTGCCAGCAGTTGGCTAGCGGGGAACAATGAGCAGTTCTTC
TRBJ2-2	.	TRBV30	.	CAWRSGPDTGELFF	TGTGCCTGGAGATCGGGGCCAGACACCGGGGAGCTGTTTTTT
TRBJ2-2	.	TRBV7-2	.	CASSLGGTVPGELFF	TGTGCCAGCAGCTTAGGTGGGACTGTCCCCGGGGAGCTGTTTTTT
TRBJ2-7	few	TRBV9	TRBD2	CASSAGGGTDTYEQYF	TGTGCCAGCAGCGCCGGGGGAGGGACGGATACCTACGAGCAGTACTTC
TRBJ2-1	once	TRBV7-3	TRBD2	CASSLGLAGYNEQFF	TGTGCCAGCAGCTTAGGGCTAGCGGGCTACAATGAGCAGTTCTTC
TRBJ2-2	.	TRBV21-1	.	CASSKAPGQGSAGELFF	TGTGCCAGCAGCAAAGCTCCGGGACAGGGGTCCGCCGGGGAGCTGTTTTTT
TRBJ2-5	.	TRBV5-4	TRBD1	CASSLPTGQGALKTQYF	TGTGCCAGCAGCTTACCCACTGGACAGGGGGCCTTAAAGACCCAGTACTTC
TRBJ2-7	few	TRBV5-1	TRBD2	CASSTASGSYEQYF	TGCGCCAGCAGCACCGCTAGCGGGTCCTACGAGCAGTACTTC
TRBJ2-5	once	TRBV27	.	CASRAPPGETQYF	TGTGCCAGCAGGGCGCCACCCGGAGAGACCCAGTACTTC
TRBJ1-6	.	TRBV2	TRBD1	CASRGTGSYSPLHF	TGTGCCAGCAGAGGGACAGGGAGTTATTCACCCCTCCACTTT